Listed below are T cell receptor beta chains from one sample, sequenced in a study of early T cells in non-severe SARS-CoV-2 infection. Each CDR3 protein is one row after TCRdb ran MiXCR on the 5' RACE reads. The table lists approximately 75,000 distinct CDR3 sequences, roughly 15% of them singletons, with roughly 4.3% in the top ten. Here the sequenced sample was whole blood, taken at baseline. The receptors were sampled from an adult who was a healthcare worker with PCR-confirmed SARS-CoV-2 infection or an uninfected control (not recorded which). CDR3s include the opening cysteine and the closing phenylalanine or tryptophan. D genes are given only for firm matches. Some rows mark clone size as missing; the rest say once, few, many or name a class of expanded clone.

V,J,D,size,DNA,CDR3
TRBV7-3,TRBJ2-6,-,many,TGTGCCAGCAGCTCCAACCCCCGGGTACAATCTGGGGCCAACGTCCTGACTTTC,CASSSNPRVQSGANVLTF
TRBV14,TRBJ2-7,-,many,TGTGCCAGCAGCCTCTTCCGGCAGGGGGAGGACGAGCAGTACTTC,CASSLFRQGEDEQYF
TRBV7-8,TRBJ2-5,-,many,TGTGCCAGCAGCTTAGCTGGAACGAGAGGAGAGACCCAGTACTTC,CASSLAGTRGETQYF
TRBV15,TRBJ2-7,-,few,TGTGCCACCAGCAGGCTTGAACCCCTAATGGACGAGCAGTACTTC,CATSRLEPLMDEQYF
TRBV18,TRBJ2-7,-,few,TGTGCCAGCTCACCAGAGAGAGGGAGCTCCTACGAGCAGTACTTC,CASSPERGSSYEQYF
TRBV7-3,TRBJ2-3,TRBD1,many,TGTGCCAGCAGCTCGGACAGGGAGGAAGATACGCAGTATTTT,CASSSDREEDTQYF
TRBV27,TRBJ1-5,-,-,TGTGCCAGCAGTTCCCCAGTGGGGAATAACAATCAGCCCCAGCATTTT,CASSSPVGNNNQPQHF
TRBV7-9,TRBJ2-3,TRBD1,-,TGTGCCAGCAGCTCCGGGACAGGGACTAGCACAGATACGCAGTATTTT,CASSSGTGTSTDTQYF
TRBV20-1,TRBJ2-1,-,few,TGCAGTGCTAGCCTGATTGGGTCCAGCTCCTACAATGAGCAGTTCTTC,CSASLIGSSSYNEQFF
TRBV10-2,TRBJ2-1,-,-,TGCGCCAGCAGTGAGTCCGTAAATGAGCAGTTCTTC,CASSESVNEQFF
TRBV20-1,TRBJ2-1,-,-,TGCAGTGCTCCGAATGCAGGGCGCACCTACAATGAGCAGTTCTTC,CSAPNAGRTYNEQFF
TRBV20-1,TRBJ2-2,-,-,TGCAGTGCTAGAGAGGCTAAGCGGAACACCGGGGAGCTGTTTTTT,CSAREAKRNTGELFF
TRBV11-2,TRBJ2-7,-,few,TGTGCCAGCAGCCGACTCCATTTAGGGGAGGAGCAGTACTTC,CASSRLHLGEEQYF
TRBV6-2/TRBV6-3,TRBJ2-5,TRBD2,-,TGTGCCAGCAGTCGGCGGGGGGCGCTTCAAGAGACCCAGTACTTC,CASSRRGALQETQYF
TRBV20-1,TRBJ2-1,-,-,TGCAGTGCCAGCCACCCTCCTTTTGAGCAGTTCTTC,CSASHPPFEQFF
TRBV19,TRBJ2-5,-,-,TGTGCCAGTAGTTCGGCTAGTTCGGAGACCCAGTACTTC,CASSSASSETQYF
TRBV7-8,TRBJ2-1,TRBD2,many,TGTGCCAGCAGCTTACGGGCACCCGGAACTAGCGGTTTCTACAATGAGCAGTTCTTC,CASSLRAPGTSGFYNEQFF
TRBV5-1,TRBJ2-3,TRBD2,many,TGCGCCAGCAGTGACGGGACTAGCGGCACAGATACGCAGTATTTT,CASSDGTSGTDTQYF
TRBV12-3/TRBV12-4,TRBJ2-7,TRBD2,-,TGTGCCAGCAGTTTAGGCCTAGCGGGAAACTACGAGCAGTACTTC,CASSLGLAGNYEQYF
TRBV6-1,TRBJ1-2,TRBD1,few,TGTGCCAGCAGCTTCGGGACAGCGAGGTATGGCTACACCTTC,CASSFGTARYGYTF
TRBV5-8,TRBJ2-7,-,-,TGTGCCAGCAGCCGATCGAGGGTAGGCGAGCAGTACTTC,CASSRSRVGEQYF
TRBV15,TRBJ2-7,TRBD1,few,TGTGCCACCAGCAGAGTTTGGCAGGGGGCGAGGTACGAGCAGTACTTC,CATSRVWQGARYEQYF
TRBV24-1,TRBJ2-5,-,many,TGTGCCACCGGTCTAGGAGAGACCCAGTACTTC,CATGLGETQYF
TRBV20-1,TRBJ1-1,-,few,TGCAGTGGCTCCGACAACACTGAAGCTTTCTTT,CSGSDNTEAFF
TRBV12-3/TRBV12-4,TRBJ2-1,-,-,TGTGCCAGCAGCCGCGAGGGGGGGTCCTACAATGAGCAGTTCTTC,CASSREGGSYNEQFF
TRBV11-1,TRBJ2-2,TRBD2,many,TGTGCCAGCAGCTTTGGACTAGCGGACACCGGGGAGCTGTTTTTT,CASSFGLADTGELFF
TRBV12-3/TRBV12-4,TRBJ1-3,-,-,TGTGCCAGCAGTTCCGTCACAGGGTACCGCACCATATATTTT,CASSSVTGYRTIYF
TRBV20-1,TRBJ2-1,-,many,TGCAGTGCTAGAGATCCGATAGCGACGGATGAGCAGTTCTTC,CSARDPIATDEQFF
TRBV4-1,TRBJ2-2,-,few,TGCGCCAGCAGCCCCTCTCCCCCGAACACCGGGGAGCTGTTTTTT,CASSPSPPNTGELFF
TRBV11-2,TRBJ2-7,-,many,TGTGCCAGCATCCCAAGTCAGGGGGGCCACGAGCAGTACTTC,CASIPSQGGHEQYF
TRBV12-3/TRBV12-4,TRBJ2-1,TRBD2,many,TGTGCCAGCAAGCTAGCGCTAGCGGGAGGCAATGAGCAGTTCTTC,CASKLALAGGNEQFF
TRBV5-4,TRBJ2-5,-,many,TGTGCCAGCAGCTTGCCTTGGGACATAGAGTACTTC,CASSLPWDIEYF
TRBV28,TRBJ2-7,TRBD2,-,TGTGCCGGCAGGAGAGCGGGAGAAAATTACGAGCAGTACTTC,CAGRRAGENYEQYF
TRBV3-1,TRBJ1-1,-,-,TGTGCCAGCAGCCCCTTCTCAATGGGTCGGAACACTGAAGCTTTCTTT,CASSPFSMGRNTEAFF
TRBV6-1,TRBJ2-2,TRBD1,once,TGTGCCAGAAGCCCGGGACAGCCAAACACCGGGGAGCTGTTTTTT,CARSPGQPNTGELFF
TRBV6-2/TRBV6-3,TRBJ2-2,-,-,TGTGCCAGCAGTAGCACCACCGGGGAGCTGTTTTTT,CASSSTTGELFF
TRBV9,TRBJ1-1,TRBD1,-,TGTGCCAGCAGCGCCCTACCCGGGACAGACACTGAAGCTTTCTTT,CASSALPGTDTEAFF
TRBV12-3/TRBV12-4,TRBJ1-5,-,few,TGTGCCAGCAGTGTCCAGACATTTACTAGCAATCAGCCCCAGCATTTT,CASSVQTFTSNQPQHF
TRBV20-1,TRBJ2-3,-,-,TGCAGTGCTAGTTCCAGGGGGGGGAGGACAGATACGCAGTATTTT,CSASSRGGRTDTQYF
TRBV20-1,TRBJ1-1,-,many,TGCAGTGCCAGGAACACTGAAGCTTTCTTT,CSARNTEAFF
TRBV6-1,TRBJ2-3,TRBD2,-,TGTGCCAGCAGTGCTAGCGGGAGGGCCCCCAGCACAGATACGCAGTATTTT,CASSASGRAPSTDTQYF
TRBV2,TRBJ2-7,TRBD1,-,TGTGCCAGCAGGAAAGACAGGGCCGACTACGAGCAGTACTTC,CASRKDRADYEQYF
TRBV7-8,TRBJ1-2,-,-,TGTGCCAGCAGCTCGGCCCATAACTATGGCTACACCTTC,CASSSAHNYGYTF
TRBV12-3/TRBV12-4,TRBJ2-3,-,few,TGTGCCAGCAGGCTACGGGACGGACACACAGATACGCAGTATTTT,CASRLRDGHTDTQYF
TRBV5-6,TRBJ1-1,TRBD1,few,TGTGCCAGCAGCTCGGTGACAGGGGATCGCACTGAAGCTTTCTTT,CASSSVTGDRTEAFF